The text below deals with one T cell receptor (beta chain). What it binds is unknown. This sample was taken from a study of T cell responses to AZD1222 COVID-19 vaccine. Broader study findings: Repertoires were collected only later (after the peak T cell response had occurred). The study found vaccine-associated CD4 TCRs spanning spike, dominant at 160-218 and 743-854.

The CDR3 contains 14 residues. With 4 bases clipped from V and 3 bases from J, the junction kept 3 bases outside the gene matches. Method: immunoSEQ multiplex PCR; TCRdb's copy keeps in-frame clones and lacks some. There are some 120,000 clones in the sample; approximately 91% occur only once, and 25% to 30% lies in the top ten. This receptor was obtained from an adult in good health. The chain carries TRBV23-1 and TRBJ2-7; 10 bases map to TRBD1. TRBV23-1 is recorded as an ORF, its role being uncertain. The sequenced sample was peripheral blood, obtained on day 0 of AZD1222 vaccination. In nucleotides, the CDR3 is TGCGCCAGCAGTCCGGACAGGGGGATCTACGAGCAGTACTTC. Translating it yields CASSPDRGIYEQYF.